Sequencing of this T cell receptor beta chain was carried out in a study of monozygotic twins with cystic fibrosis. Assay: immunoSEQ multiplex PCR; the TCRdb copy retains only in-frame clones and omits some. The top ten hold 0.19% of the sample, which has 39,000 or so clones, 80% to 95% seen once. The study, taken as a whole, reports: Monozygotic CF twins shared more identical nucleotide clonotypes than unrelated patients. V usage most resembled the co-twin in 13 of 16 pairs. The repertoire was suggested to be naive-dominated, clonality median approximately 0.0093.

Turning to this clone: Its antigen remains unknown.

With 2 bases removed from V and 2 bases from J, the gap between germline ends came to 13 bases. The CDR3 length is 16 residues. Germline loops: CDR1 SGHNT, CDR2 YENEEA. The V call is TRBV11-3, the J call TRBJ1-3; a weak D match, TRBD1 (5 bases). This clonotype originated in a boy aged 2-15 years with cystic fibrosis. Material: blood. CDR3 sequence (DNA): TGTGCCAGCAGCTTAACAGGTTCCCTGGCTGGAAACACCATATATTTT. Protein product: CASSLTGSLAGNTIYF.